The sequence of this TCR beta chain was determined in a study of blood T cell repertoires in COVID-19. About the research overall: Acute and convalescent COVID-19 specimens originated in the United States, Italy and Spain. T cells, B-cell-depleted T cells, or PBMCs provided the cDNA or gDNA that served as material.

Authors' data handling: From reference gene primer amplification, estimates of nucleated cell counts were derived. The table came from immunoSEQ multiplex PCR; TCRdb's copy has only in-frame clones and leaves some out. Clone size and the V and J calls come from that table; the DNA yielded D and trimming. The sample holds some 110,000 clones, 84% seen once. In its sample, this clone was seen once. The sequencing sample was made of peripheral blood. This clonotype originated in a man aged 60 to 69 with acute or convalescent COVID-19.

The CDR3 nucleotides are TGCGCCAGCAGTTGGCAGGGGGTAGAGGGGGAAAAACTGTTTTTT. The encoded protein is CASSWQGVEGEKLFF. The rearrangement links TRBV4-3 to TRBJ1-4, with TRBD1 identical over 7 bases. The CDR3 loop spans 15 amino acids. Trimming cost V 6 bases and J 8 bases; bases outside gene matches: 12. The germline V gene has CDR1 LGHNA and CDR2 YSLEER.